This T cell receptor beta chain was identified in a study of OX40 agonist ivuxolimab in advanced cancers. Using immunoSEQ multiplex PCR, the repertoire was profiled, and TCRdb retains in-frame clones only, with some absent. The data hold around 72,000 clones, with 85% to 90% observed a single time. V gave up 2 bases and J gave up 1 base, with 11 bases separating them. This CDR3 spans 16 amino acids. Per the germline V gene, CDR1 is MGHRA and CDR2 is YSYEKL. This chain links TRBV4-1 with TRBJ1-4; D unresolved. The clonotype originates from an adult with an advanced solid tumor such as melanoma, head and neck, liver or kidney cancer. This specimen consisted of CD4+ or CD8+ T cells sorted from blood, obtained in a trial of the OX40 agonist ivuxolimab. The CDR3 DNA reads as TGCGCCAGCAGCCAAACAACGGTGCGAACTAATGAAAAACTGTTTTTT. It encodes CASSQTTVRTNEKLFF.